This T cell receptor (beta chain) was identified in a study of glioma-infiltrating T cells after dendritic cell vaccination. Sequencing was performed with immunoSEQ multiplex PCR; in TCRdb, only in-frame clones are kept and a portion is missing. Of over 75,000 clones in the sample, roughly four fifths were seen once. Time point indicated: after dendritic cell vaccination, including at tumor progression/relapse. CDR1 is SNHLY and CDR2 is FYNNEI in the germline V gene. The CDR3 contains 13 residues. The V end lost 4 bases, the J end lost 0 bases, and 4 bases lay between the germline ends. This receptor was taken from a human donor with glioblastoma. The V and J genes are TRBV2 and TRBJ1-5; D gene unclear. The sample here was blood, taken after dendritic cell vaccination. The CDR3 DNA follows: TGTGCCAGCAGTGCTCCTAGCAATCAGCCCCAGCATTTT. It specifies CASSAPSNQPQHF.